Listed below are T cell receptor beta chains from one sample, sequenced in a study of cytomegalovirus exposure and HLA in healthy donors. Libraries were prepared by immunoSEQ multiplex PCR; TCRdb keeps only in-frame clonotypes and omits some of them. The sample holds approximately 110,000 clones; around 94% are singletons and the top ten take more than 0.9%. The sequencing sample was made of PBMCs. The origin of the receptors is a woman between 18 and 30 years old in good health and CMV-seronegative. Both conserved end residues are part of each CDR3. The D gene is left open where the match is weak. Size values are once, few and many counts, or a class for expanded clones, and some rows have none.

v_gene,abundance,d_gene,j_gene,CDR3aa,CDR3nt
TRBV10-1,.,TRBD1,TRBJ2-1,CASSDRGLVNEQFF,TGCGCCAGCAGTGACAGGGGGCTCGTCAATGAGCAGTTCTTC
TRBV7-3,once,.,TRBJ2-1,CASSRQASSYNEQFF,TGTGCCAGCAGCCGTCAGGCGTCATCCTACAATGAGCAGTTCTTC
TRBV5-1,.,.,TRBJ1-1,CASSLTGNTEAFF,TGCGCCAGCAGCTTGACTGGGAACACTGAAGCTTTCTTT
TRBV27,.,.,TRBJ1-2,CASSSGQTGFYGYTF,TGTGCCAGCAGTTCCGGGCAGACAGGTTTCTATGGCTACACCTTC
TRBV28,.,TRBD2,TRBJ2-1,CASSLGLAGAGEQFF,TGTGCCAGCAGTTTGGGGCTAGCGGGAGCGGGTGAGCAGTTCTTC
TRBV7-2,.,.,TRBJ1-1,CASSKQGSGEAFF,TGTGCCAGCAGCAAACAGGGTTCGGGTGAAGCTTTCTTT
TRBV2,.,TRBD1,TRBJ1-1,CASQGTGPTEAFF,TGTGCCAGCCAGGGGACAGGGCCCACTGAAGCTTTCTTT
TRBV5-5,.,TRBD2,TRBJ2-1,CASSAGVYNEQFF,TGTGCCAGCAGCGCGGGGGTGTACAATGAGCAGTTCTTC
TRBV5-1,.,TRBD2,TRBJ2-1,CASSLELAEHNEQFF,TGCGCCAGCAGCTTGGAACTAGCGGAACACAATGAGCAGTTCTTC
TRBV5-1,.,.,TRBJ1-1,CASSLARGREDMNTEAFF,TGCGCCAGCAGCTTGGCAAGGGGTCGAGAGGATATGAACACTGAAGCTTTCTTT
TRBV19,.,TRBD1,TRBJ1-4,CASRQRQGVGEKLFF,TGTGCCAGCCGGCAAAGACAGGGAGTGGGAGAAAAACTGTTTTTT
TRBV7-6,.,TRBD1,TRBJ1-5,CASSVDRGQPQHF,TGTGCCAGCAGCGTCGACAGGGGTCAGCCCCAGCATTTT
TRBV28,.,TRBD2,TRBJ2-1,CASRLRLAGSNEQFF,TGTGCCAGCCGCTTACGACTAGCGGGAAGCAATGAGCAGTTCTTC
TRBV7-9,.,.,TRBJ2-5,CASSLGLSAAQETQYF,TGTGCCAGCAGCTTAGGTCTGAGCGCTGCTCAAGAGACCCAGTACTTC
TRBV5-5,.,.,TRBJ1-2,CASSPGSNYGYTF,TGTGCCAGCAGCCCCGGGTCGAACTATGGCTACACCTTC
TRBV30,.,.,TRBJ1-3,CAWSQGISGNTIYF,TGTGCCTGGAGTCAGGGGATCTCTGGAAACACCATATATTTT
TRBV30,.,.,TRBJ1-3,CAWSSEGHSGNTIYF,TGTGCCTGGAGTTCAGAGGGACACTCTGGAAACACCATATATTTT
TRBV6-6,.,TRBD2,TRBJ2-7,CASSEREESYEQYF,TGTGCCAGCAGTGAGCGGGAGGAATCCTACGAGCAGTACTTC
TRBV5-4,.,TRBD2,TRBJ2-3,CASSSRAGGLSNTQYF,TGTGCCAGCAGCTCCCGAGCGGGGGGGCTTTCCAATACGCAGTATTTT
TRBV9,.,.,TRBJ2-7,CASSVDQGTYEQYF,TGTGCCAGCAGCGTAGATCAGGGGACCTACGAGCAGTACTTC
TRBV6-5,.,.,TRBJ1-3,CASSKPDRNTIYF,TGTGCCAGCAGTAAACCCGACAGAAACACCATATATTTT
TRBV25-1,.,TRBD1,TRBJ1-1,CASRKTGMNTEAFF,TGTGCCAGCAGGAAGACAGGGATGAACACTGAAGCTTTCTTT
TRBV9,.,TRBD1,TRBJ2-7,CASSSQKGRTGGEQYF,TGTGCCAGCAGCTCACAAAAGGGACGGACAGGCGGCGAGCAGTACTTC
TRBV6-1,.,.,TRBJ1-1,CASSELGGTEAFF,TGTGCCAGCAGTGAATTGGGGGGCACTGAAGCTTTCTTT
TRBV4-1,once,.,TRBJ1-3,CASSYPGQSSGNTIYF,TGCGCCAGCAGTTACCCAGGACAGAGCTCTGGAAACACCATATATTTT
TRBV9,once,TRBD1,TRBJ2-7,CASSVEGQGHGQYF,TGTGCCAGCAGCGTAGAGGGACAGGGTCACGGGCAGTACTTC
TRBV5-4,once,.,TRBJ1-5,CASSLPGGPQHF,TGTGCCAGCAGCCTGCCGGGAGGGCCCCAGCATTTT
TRBV6-5,.,.,TRBJ1-4,CASSYSYSTTNEKLFF,TGTGCCAGCAGTTACTCGTACAGCACAACTAATGAAAAACTGTTTTTT
TRBV6-6,.,TRBD1,TRBJ2-7,CASSYSGQGSYEQYF,TGTGCCAGCAGTTACTCGGGACAGGGGTCCTACGAGCAGTACTTC